The 10 T cell receptor beta chains below come from one sample, sequenced in a study of cytomegalovirus exposure and HLA in healthy donors listed by TCRdb under 2017. Preparation of the library involved the immunoSEQ multiplex PCR assay. For the multiplex PCR, a mixture combining 60 forward primers for TCR Vbeta segments and 13 reverse primers for TCR Jbeta segments was used. TCRdb limited this immuneACCESS table to in-frame rearrangements with V and J called. A share of clones is missing; checked studies link under half to unresolved V genes, and the rest is unexplained. The sample has 150,000 to 250,000 clones on record, around 79% of them singletons. The ten largest account for 3.5% to 5% of the sample. The specimen sequenced was PBMCs. The origin of the receptors is a woman aged 30 to 39 in good health and CMV-seropositive.

In DNA form, the CDR3 reads TGTGCCAGCAGTATCGGGGGGAATCAGCCCCAGCATTTT. It specifies CASSIGGNQPQHF. The rearrangement uses TRBV27 and TRBJ1-5, with D tentatively TRBD1 (5 bases). The CDR3 is made up of 13 amino acids. The V and J ends lost 5 bases and 4 bases respectively, with 9 bases between them. Germline CDR1 MNHEY, CDR2 SMNVEV (reference sequence).

A word on this clone: Relative to the germline gene, one junction end is altered; a read error may explain this. The chain combines TRBV7-8 with TRBJ2-5, with 7 bases matching TRBD2. The CDR3 extends over 15 amino acids. Germline CDR1 reads SGHVS; CDR2 reads FQNEAQ. The CDR3 DNA is TGTGCCAGCAGCTTAGAAAGGACTAGAAGAGAGATCCAGTACTTC. This encodes CASSLERTRREIQYF.

V and J are TRBV27 and TRBJ1-1; TRBD1 matches 8 bases. Losses at the gene ends were 6 bases for V and 7 bases for J; bases not matched to a gene: 19. CDR3 length: 17 amino acids. CDR1 and CDR2 (germline): MNHEY, SMNVEV (reference sequence). The CDR3 spells CASSGTGTGSRFDEAFF. In DNA, the CDR3 is TGTGCCAGCAGCGGTACCGGGACAGGCAGTCGATTCGATGAAGCTTTCTTT.

V is TRBV5-4 and J is TRBJ2-1; D gene unclear. The germline gives CDR1 SGHNT, CDR2 YYREEE (reference sequence). The V and J ends lost 2 bases and 4 bases respectively, with 7 bases between them. This CDR3 is 13 amino acids long. CDR3 DNA: TGTGCCAGCAGCTTTATCGGGTACAATGAGCAGTTCTTC. Amino acid sequence: CASSFIGYNEQFF. The complete variable domain, with remaining parts taken from reference TRBV5-4 and TRBJ2-1, reads ETGVTQSPTHLIKTRGQQVTLRCSSQSGHNTVSWYQQALGQGPQFIFQYYREEENGRGNFPPRFSGLQFPNYSSELNVNALELDDSALYLCASSFIGYNEQFFGPGTRLTVL.

The rearrangement uses TRBV7-6 and TRBJ2-5; the match to TRBD1 covers 7 bases. The CDR3 is made up of 17 amino acids. Germline V gene data show CDR1 as SGHVS and CDR2 as FNYEAQ. J gave up 2 bases and V 5 bases, and 14 bases lay outside the gene matches. CDR3 DNA: TGTGCCAGCAGCCCCCTCGTCCACAGGGGCTCTCAAGAGACCCAGTACTTC. Residues: CASSPLVHRGSQETQYF. The full variable domain, in which reference TRBV7-6 and TRBJ2-5 provide the parts outside the CDR3, is GAGVSQSPRYKVTKRGQDVALRCDPISGHVSLYWYRQALGQGPEFLTYFNYEAQQDKSGLPNDRFSAERPEGSISTLTIQRTEQRDSAMYRCASSPLVHRGSQETQYFGPGTRLLVL.

The V gene is TRBV5-1, the J gene TRBJ2-6; 9 positions match TRBD2. There are 18 residues in the CDR3. CDR1 and CDR2 (germline): SGHRS, YFSETQ. J was trimmed by 4 bases and V by 3 bases; bases with no gene match: 11. The CDR3 sequence is CASSWGLASPSGANVLTF. CDR3 DNA: TGCGCCAGCAGCTGGGGACTAGCTTCTCCCTCGGGGGCCAACGTCCTGACTTTC.

V usage is TRBV13 and J usage is TRBJ2-2; 10 bases are a match to TRBD2. Trimming cost V 4 bases and J 8 bases; bases outside gene matches: 13. CDR1 is PRHDT, CDR2 FYEKMQ, per germline (reference sequence). The CDR3 loop spans 17 amino acids. The CDR3 reads CASSSSGSGRAYGELFF. The CDR3 bases are TGTGCCAGCAGCTCGTCCGGAAGCGGGAGGGCCTATGGGGAGCTGTTTTTT.

V is TRBV19 and J is TRBJ2-7; 12 nucleotides line up with TRBD1. Germline CDR1 and CDR2: LNHDA and SQIVND (reference sequence). J was trimmed by 5 bases and V by 6 bases; bases with no gene match: 23. The CDR3 is 20 amino acids. CDR3 region: CASSRSILPAGTGGRDEQYF. The CDR3 coding sequence is TGTGCCAGTAGCCGATCCATCCTTCCAGCCGGGACAGGGGGCAGGGACGAGCAGTACTTC.

The rearrangement joins TRBV7-9 to TRBJ2-1; D ambiguous. Trimming removed 1 base from V and 10 bases from J, with 11 bases in between. The V gene's germline CDR1 is SEHNR and CDR2 FQNEAQ (reference sequence). This CDR3 is 13 amino acids long. In DNA form, the CDR3 reads TGTGCCAGCAGCTTAGTTGACACTCCCGAGCAGTTCTTC. Amino acids: CASSLVDTPEQFF.

The chain uses TRBV9 and TRBJ2-7, with D possibly TRBD1 on 6 matching bases. Germline V CDR1 and CDR2: SGDLS, YYNGEE. The CDR3 has 15 residues. V lost 2 bases to trimming and J lost 2 bases, with 14 bases between them. CDR3 amino acids: CASSVSPGQTYEQYF. CDR3 in DNA: TGTGCCAGCAGCGTCTCCCCCGGACAGACCTACGAGCAGTACTTC.